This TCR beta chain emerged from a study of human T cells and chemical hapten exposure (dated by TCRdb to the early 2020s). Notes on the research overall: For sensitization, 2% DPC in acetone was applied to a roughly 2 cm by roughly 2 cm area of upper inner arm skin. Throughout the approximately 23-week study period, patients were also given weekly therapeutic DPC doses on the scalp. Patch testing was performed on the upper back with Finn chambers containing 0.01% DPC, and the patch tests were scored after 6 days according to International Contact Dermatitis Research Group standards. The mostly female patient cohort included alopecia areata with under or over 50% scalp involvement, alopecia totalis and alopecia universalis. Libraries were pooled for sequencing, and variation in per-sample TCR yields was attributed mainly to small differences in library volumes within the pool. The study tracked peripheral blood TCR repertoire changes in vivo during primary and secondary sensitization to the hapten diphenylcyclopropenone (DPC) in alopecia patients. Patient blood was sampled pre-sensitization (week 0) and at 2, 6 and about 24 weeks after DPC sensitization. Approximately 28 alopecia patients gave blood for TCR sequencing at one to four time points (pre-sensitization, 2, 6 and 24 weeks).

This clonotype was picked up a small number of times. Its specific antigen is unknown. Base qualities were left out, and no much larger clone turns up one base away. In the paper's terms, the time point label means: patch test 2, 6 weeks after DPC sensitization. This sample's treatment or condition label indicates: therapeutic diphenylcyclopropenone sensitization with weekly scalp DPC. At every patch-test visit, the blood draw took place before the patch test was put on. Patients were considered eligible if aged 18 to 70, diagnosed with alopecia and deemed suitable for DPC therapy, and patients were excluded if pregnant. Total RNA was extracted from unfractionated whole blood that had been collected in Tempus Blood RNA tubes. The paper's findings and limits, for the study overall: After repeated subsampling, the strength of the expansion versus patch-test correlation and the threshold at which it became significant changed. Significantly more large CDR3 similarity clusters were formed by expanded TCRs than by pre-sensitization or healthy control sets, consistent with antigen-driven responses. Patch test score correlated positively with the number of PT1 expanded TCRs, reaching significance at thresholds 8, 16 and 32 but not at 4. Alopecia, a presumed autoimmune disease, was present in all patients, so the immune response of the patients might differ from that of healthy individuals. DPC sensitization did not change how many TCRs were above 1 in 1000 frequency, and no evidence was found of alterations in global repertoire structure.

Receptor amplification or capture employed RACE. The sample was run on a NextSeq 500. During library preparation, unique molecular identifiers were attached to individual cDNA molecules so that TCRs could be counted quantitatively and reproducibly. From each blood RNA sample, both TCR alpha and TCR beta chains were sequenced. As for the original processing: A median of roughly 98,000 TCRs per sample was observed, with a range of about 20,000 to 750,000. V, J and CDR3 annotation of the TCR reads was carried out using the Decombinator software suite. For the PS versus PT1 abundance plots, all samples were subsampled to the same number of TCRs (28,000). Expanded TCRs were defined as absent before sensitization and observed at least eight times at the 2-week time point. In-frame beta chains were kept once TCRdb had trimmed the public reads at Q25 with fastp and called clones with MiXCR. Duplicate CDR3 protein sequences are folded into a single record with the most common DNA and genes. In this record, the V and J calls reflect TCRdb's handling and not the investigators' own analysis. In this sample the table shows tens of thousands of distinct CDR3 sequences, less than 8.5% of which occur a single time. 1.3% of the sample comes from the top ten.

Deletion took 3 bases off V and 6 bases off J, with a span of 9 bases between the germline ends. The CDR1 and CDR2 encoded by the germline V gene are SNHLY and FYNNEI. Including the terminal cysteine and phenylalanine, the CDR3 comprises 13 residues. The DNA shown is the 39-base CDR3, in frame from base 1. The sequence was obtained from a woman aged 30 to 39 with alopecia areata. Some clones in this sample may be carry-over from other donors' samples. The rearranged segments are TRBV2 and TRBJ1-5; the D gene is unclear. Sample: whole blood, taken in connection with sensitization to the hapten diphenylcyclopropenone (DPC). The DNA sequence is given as TGTGCCAGCAGTGATGTTACAAGTCAGCCCCAGCATTTT. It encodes CASSDVTSQPQHF.